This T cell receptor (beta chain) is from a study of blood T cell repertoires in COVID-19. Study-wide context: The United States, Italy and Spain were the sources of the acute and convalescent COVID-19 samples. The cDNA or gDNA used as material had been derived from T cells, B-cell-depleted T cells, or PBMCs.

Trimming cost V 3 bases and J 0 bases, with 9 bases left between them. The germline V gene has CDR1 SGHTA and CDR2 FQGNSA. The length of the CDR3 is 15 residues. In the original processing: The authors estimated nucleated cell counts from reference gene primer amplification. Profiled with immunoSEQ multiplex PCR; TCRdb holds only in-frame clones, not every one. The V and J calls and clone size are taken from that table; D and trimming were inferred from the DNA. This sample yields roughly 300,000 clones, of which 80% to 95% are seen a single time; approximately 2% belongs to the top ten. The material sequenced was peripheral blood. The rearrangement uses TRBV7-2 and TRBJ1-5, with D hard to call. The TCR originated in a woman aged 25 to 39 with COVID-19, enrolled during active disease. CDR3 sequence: CASSFTGNSNQPQHF. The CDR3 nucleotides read TGTGCCAGCAGCTTTACGGGGAATAGCAATCAGCCCCAGCATTTT.